This T cell receptor beta chain is from a study of identifying expanded T cells in peripheral blood. During the collection period, no donor immune events like infections were recorded. Germline CDR1 reads MNHEY; CDR2 reads SVGAGI. This CDR3 spans 16 amino acids. With 2 bases clipped from V and 3 bases from J, the junction kept 8 bases outside the gene matches. The data were produced by immunoSEQ multiplex PCR, yet TCRdb's version contains in-frame clones alone and is incomplete. This table holds approximately 100,000 clones, roughly 85% found once. Findings and limits, study-wide: Technical replicates showed about 1.1 changed clones; roughly two weeks roughly 16; four weeks 19.

As to this clone: Its antigen is currently unknown.

The chain couples TRBV6-5 to TRBJ2-7; 9 positions match TRBD2. Sequenced sample: blood. This sequence was found in a person between 18 and 75 years old in good health. The CDR3 nucleotides are TGTGCCAGCAGTTACACAATAGCGGGGGACCTCTACGAGCAGTACTTC. As protein: CASSYTIAGDLYEQYF.